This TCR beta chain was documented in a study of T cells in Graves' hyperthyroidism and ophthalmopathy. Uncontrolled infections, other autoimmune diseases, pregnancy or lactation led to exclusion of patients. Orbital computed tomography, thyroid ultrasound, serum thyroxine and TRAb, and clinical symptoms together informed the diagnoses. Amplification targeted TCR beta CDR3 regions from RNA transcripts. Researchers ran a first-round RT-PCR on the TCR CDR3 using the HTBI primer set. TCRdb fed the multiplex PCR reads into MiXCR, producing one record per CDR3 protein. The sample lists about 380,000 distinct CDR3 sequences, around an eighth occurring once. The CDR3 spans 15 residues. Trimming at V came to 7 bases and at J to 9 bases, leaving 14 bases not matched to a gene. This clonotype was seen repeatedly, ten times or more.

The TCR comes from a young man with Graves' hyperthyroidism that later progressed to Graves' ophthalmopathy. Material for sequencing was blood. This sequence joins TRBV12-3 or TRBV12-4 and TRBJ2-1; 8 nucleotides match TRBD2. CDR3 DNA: TGTGCCAGCACTCTGGGCCGCGGGGGGACCGGTGAGCAGTTCTTC. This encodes CASTLGRGGTGEQFF.